Each of the 25 T cell receptor beta chains below was sequenced from the same sample in a study of neoadjuvant anti-PD-1 for oral cavity cancer. Profiled with immunoSEQ multiplex PCR; TCRdb holds only in-frame clones, not every one. This sample has about 13,000 clones, with about 64% found just once. Time point in this sample: after neoadjuvant nivolumab, at surgical resection. The input for sequencing was PBMCs, taken after nivolumab (anti-PD-1) treatment. The receptors were gathered from a person aged 35-80 years with oral cavity squamous cell carcinoma.

The sample holds one count of this clone. The junction and the germline gene differ at one end; a read error may be behind it. The CDR3 spells CASSQAARAAGNTIYF. The CDR3 DNA reads as TGTGCCAGCAGTCAAGCGGCGCGGGCGGCTGGAAACACCATATATTTT. This chain connects TRBV6-1 to TRBJ1-3, with unresolved D. The CDR3 runs 16 residues. The germline V gene encodes CDR1 MNHNS and CDR2 SASEGT.

The chain employs TRBV30 and TRBJ2-3, with 9 bases that match TRBD1. Germline loops: CDR1 GTSNPN, CDR2 SVGIG (reference sequence). This CDR3 comprises 15 residues. J lost 2 bases, V lost 4 bases, and 7 bases had no gene match. The chain's CDR3 is CAWTPGQGLTDTQYF. The CDR3 bases are TGTGCCTGGACCCCGGGACAGGGCCTCACAGATACGCAGTATTTT. Drawing the rest from reference TRBV30 and TRBJ2-3, the complete variable domain is SQTIHQWPATLVQPVGSPLSLECTVEGTSNPNLYWYRQAAGRGLQLLFYSVGIGQISSEVPQNLSASRPQDRQFILSSKKLLLSDSGFYLCAWTPGQGLTDTQYFGPGTRLTVL.

The V call is TRBV11-3, the J call TRBJ1-1; D might be TRBD1 (6 bases). The CDR3 length is 16 residues. Germline loops: CDR1 SGHNT, CDR2 YENEEA. Trimming cost V 5 bases and J 1 base, with 17 bases left between them. The CDR3 loop is CASSHRASMSNTEAFF. For the CDR3, the DNA is TGTGCCAGCAGCCACAGGGCCTCAATGTCGAACACTGAAGCTTTCTTT.

The genes are TRBV19 and TRBJ1-5, with a tentative D call TRBD1 (5 bases). This CDR3 has 15 amino acids. The germline CDR1 and CDR2 sequences are LNHDA and SQIVND (reference sequence). Between the trimmed V and J ends, which lost 6 bases and 2 bases, there was a span of 14 bases. CDR3 amino acids: CASSPLQGGNQPQHF. The DNA of the CDR3 is TGTGCCAGTAGCCCCCTCCAGGGAGGCAATCAGCCCCAGCATTTT. Using reference TRBV19 and TRBJ1-5 for the parts outside the CDR3, the full variable domain is DGGITQSPKYLFRKEGQNVTLSCEQNLNHDAMYWYRQDPGQGLRLIYYSQIVNDFQKGDIAEGYSVSREKKESFPLTVTSAQKNPTAFYLCASSPLQGGNQPQHFGDGTRLSIL.

This CDR3 is CASSEAGGREQYF. In DNA, the CDR3 is TGTGCCAGCAGTGAGGCGGGAGGGAGGGAGCAGTACTTC. The chain is built from TRBV25-1 and TRBJ2-7, with 9 bases fitting TRBD2. Per germline, CDR1 MGHDK and CDR2 SYGVNS. This CDR3 comprises 13 residues. The ends lost 3 bases at V and 7 bases at J; junction bases unmatched: 4.

The chain has TRBV7-6 and TRBJ2-1; 8 nucleotides match TRBD1. The CDR3 totals 15 residues. The junction had 5 bases not matched to a gene; V was cut back by 5 bases and J by 2 bases. From germline, CDR1 is SGHVS and CDR2 FNYEAQ. Written as DNA, the CDR3 is TGTGCCAGCAGCCTCGGACAGGGAACCTACAATGAGCAGTTCTTC. It yields the protein CASSLGQGTYNEQFF.

V gene TRBV13 combines with J gene TRBJ2-1; D ambiguous. CDR3 length equals 14 residues. Trimming shortened V by 0 bases and J by 9 bases, and 12 bases separated the two germline ends. CDR1 and CDR2 from the germline V gene are PRHDT and FYEKMQ (reference sequence). The CDR3 here is CASSLGIWATEQFF. The CDR3 nucleotides are TGTGCCAGCAGCTTAGGGATCTGGGCAACTGAGCAGTTCTTC.

The chain recombines TRBV30 with TRBJ2-1; D might be TRBD2 (6 bases). The V end lost 4 bases, the J end lost 4 bases, and 20 bases lay between the germline ends. CDR3 length: 16 residues. Germline values: CDR1 GTSNPN, CDR2 SVGIG (reference sequence). CDR3 protein: CAWTYTGTASYNEQFF. The DNA for the CDR3 is TGTGCCTGGACCTACACCGGGACTGCCTCGTACAATGAGCAGTTCTTC.

This clone was seen only a few times. The chain is built from TRBV7-6 and TRBJ2-2, with 8 bases matching TRBD1. Germline lookup yields CDR1 SGHVS and CDR2 FNYEAQ. V was pared by 0 bases and J by 6 bases, with 6 bases of the junction left unmatched. The CDR3 has 16 amino acids. The CDR3: CASSLATGGISGELFF. The CDR3 DNA reads TGTGCCAGCAGCTTAGCTACAGGGGGGATTTCCGGGGAGCTGTTTTTT.

V is TRBV5-6 and J is TRBJ2-7; 9 bases map to TRBD1. Germline CDR1 and CDR2: SGHDT and YYEEEE. The CDR3 is 14 amino acids. V was pared by 1 base and J by 4 bases, with 3 bases of the junction left unmatched. The CDR3 DNA reads as TGTGCCAGCAGCTTGTCCGGACAGGGGTACGAGCAGTACTTC. Amino acid sequence: CASSLSGQGYEQYF.

This chain uses TRBV2 with TRBJ1-1, with D perhaps matching TRBD1 (5 bases). CDR3 length: 14 residues. The V end lost 1 base, the J end lost 0 bases, and 6 bases lay between the germline ends. Germline CDR1 and CDR2: SNHLY and FYNNEI. The CDR3 DNA is TGTGCCAGCAGTGAAGAGGGGTTGAACACTGAAGCTTTCTTT. It yields the protein CASSEEGLNTEAFF.

The chain has TRBV6-5 and TRBJ1-5; no clear D. CDR1 and CDR2 from the germline V gene are MNHEY and SVGAGI. V gave up 2 bases and J gave up 4 bases, with 9 bases separating them. The CDR3 is made up of 14 amino acids. The chain's CDR3 is CASSYRLGNQPQHF. The CDR3 DNA is TGTGCCAGCAGTTACAGATTGGGAAATCAGCCCCAGCATTTT.

The chain recombines TRBV30 with TRBJ2-3, with a tentative D call TRBD1 (9 bases). Per the germline V gene, CDR1 is GTSNPN and CDR2 is SVGIG (reference sequence). The V end lost 2 bases, the J end lost 3 bases, and 21 bases lay between the germline ends. The length of the CDR3 is 17 residues. The CDR3 nucleotides are TGTGCCTGGAGTCCGGGAGGGACAGGGACTAGAACAGATACGCAGTATTTT. It translates to CAWSPGGTGTRTDTQYF.

This clone was observed a few times. The V and J genes are TRBV28 and TRBJ1-2; maybe TRBD1 (6 bases). The V and J ends lost 2 bases and 7 bases respectively, with 14 bases between them. The CDR3 is made up of 14 amino acids. Germline CDR1 reads MDHEN; CDR2 reads SYDVKM. The CDR3 nucleotides are TGTGCCAGCAGTTTAGAACGCAGGGGAAGTGGCTACACCTTC. Translation gives CASSLERRGSGYTF.

The J gene is TRBJ2-1, the V gene TRBV4-2, with a tentative D call TRBD1 (5 bases). Germline V gives CDR1 LGHNA, CDR2 YNFKEQ. This CDR3 spans 15 amino acids. Between the trimmed V and J ends, which lost 0 bases and 3 bases, there was a span of 9 bases. CDR3: CASSQDRQYYNEQFF. The CDR3 nucleotides are TGTGCCAGCAGCCAAGACCGACAGTACTACAATGAGCAGTTCTTC.

This clone was seen only a few times. The V gene is TRBV5-5, the J gene TRBJ1-3; maybe TRBD1 (5 bases). CDR1 and CDR2 (germline): SGHKS, YYEKEE (reference sequence). The CDR3 has 15 amino acids. Trimming removed 1 base from V and 3 bases from J, with 11 bases in between. This chain's CDR3 is CASSLSGGDGNTIYF. In DNA form, the CDR3 reads TGTGCCAGCAGCTTGTCCGGGGGGGATGGAAACACCATATATTTT.

This chain uses TRBV5-4 with TRBJ2-5; TRBD2 matches at 7 bases. The germline V gene encodes CDR1 SGHNT and CDR2 YYREEE (reference sequence). The ends lost 3 bases at V and 9 bases at J; junction bases unmatched: 17. This CDR3 comprises 16 residues. CDR3: CASSSGGASGQGAQYF. As DNA, the CDR3 is TGTGCCAGCAGCTCCGGAGGGGCTAGCGGCCAAGGGGCCCAGTACTTC.

This clone turned up a few times. This sequence joins TRBV7-9 and TRBJ1-1; perhaps TRBD1 as D (6 bases). V lost 4 bases, J lost 0 bases, and 6 bases lay in between. The CDR3 consists of 13 residues. Germline V gene sequence: CDR1 SEHNR, CDR2 FQNEAQ (reference sequence). CDR3: CASSWTVNTEAFF. As DNA, the CDR3 is TGTGCCAGCAGCTGGACAGTGAACACTGAAGCTTTCTTT.

This clone was observed a few times. This rearrangement joins TRBV4-1 to TRBJ2-7, with D uncertain. Per germline, CDR1 MGHRA and CDR2 YSYEKL. The germline V and J ends were trimmed by 3 bases and 6 bases, with 15 bases remaining between them. CDR3 length: 14 residues. This chain's CDR3 is CASSQAPVSSEQYF. DNA of the CDR3: TGCGCCAGCAGCCAGGCCCCAGTGAGCTCCGAGCAGTACTTC.

This clone has only a few counts. V and J are TRBV7-9 and TRBJ1-3; D ambiguous. The CDR3 extends over 13 amino acids. Per the germline V gene, CDR1 is SEHNR and CDR2 is FQNEAQ (reference sequence). The V end lost 5 bases, the J end lost 6 bases, and 11 bases lay between the germline ends. CDR3: CASSPSAENTIYF. As DNA, the CDR3 is TGTGCCAGCAGCCCATCGGCGGAAAACACCATATATTTT.

The V gene is TRBV9, the J gene TRBJ2-7; 8 positions agree with TRBD1. V was pared by 3 bases and J by 7 bases, with 6 bases of the junction left unmatched. The CDR3 has 13 amino acids. Germline CDR1 and CDR2: SGDLS and YYNGEE. CDR3 DNA: TGTGCCAGCAGCGCCGGACAGGGTCGGGAGCAGTACTTC. It specifies CASSAGQGREQYF.

The chain carries TRBV7-2 and TRBJ1-2; D perhaps matches TRBD1 (6 bases). V was shortened by 0 bases and J by 4 bases, with 12 bases between the two germline ends. This CDR3 has 15 amino acids. The germline gives CDR1 SGHTA, CDR2 FQGNSA. CDR3 sequence (DNA): TGTGCCAGCAGCTTAGCGCCCCCAGGGGCCTATGGCTACACCTTC. Translating it yields CASSLAPPGAYGYTF.

This clone turned up a few times. V is TRBV30 and J is TRBJ1-2; 9 nucleotides agree with TRBD1. This CDR3 contains 12 residues. Germline V gives CDR1 GTSNPN, CDR2 SVGIG (reference sequence). The V and J ends lost 8 bases and 5 bases, in that order; junction bases with no gene match: 6. CDR3 region: CATDRGEYGYTF. The CDR3, as DNA: TGTGCCACGGACAGGGGCGAATATGGCTACACCTTC.

This chain connects TRBV7-2 to TRBJ1-2; 10 nucleotides align to TRBD1. The CDR3 has 16 residues. CDR1 and CDR2 from the germline V gene are SGHTA and FQGNSA. The ends lost 4 bases at V and 4 bases at J; junction bases unmatched: 9. For the CDR3, the DNA is TGTGCCAGCAGCTGGGACAGGGGAATTGTGGCCTATGGCTACACCTTC. Translated: CASSWDRGIVAYGYTF.

The genes are TRBV7-9 and TRBJ1-2; no definite D call. Germline CDR1 reads SEHNR; CDR2 reads FQNEAQ (reference sequence). Trimming left V 4 bases short and J 8 bases short, with 14 bases between. The CDR3 runs to 13 residues. Here the CDR3 DNA reads TGTGCCAGCAGCTCTCAGTTTGCGGAGGGCTACACCTTC. It specifies CASSSQFAEGYTF.